Below, 14 T cell receptor beta chains from the same sample are listed, as sequenced in a study of identical twins' blood T cells. Via MiXCR, TCRdb re-called the 5' RACE reads, giving one row per CDR3 protein. The sample consists of fewer than 450,000 distinct CDR3 sequences, approximately 30% of them appearing once. The sample consisted of PBMCs. The receptor source for this set is a woman between 18 and 50 years old in good health.

This clonotype has only a few counts. In DNA form, the CDR3 reads TGCAGTGCTACCCAGGAACTTGGCTACAATGAGCAGTTCTTC. Protein: CSATQELGYNEQFF. The V call is TRBV20-1, the J call TRBJ2-1; D gene ambiguous. The length of the CDR3 is 14 residues. Per the germline V gene, CDR1 is DFQATT and CDR2 is SNEGSKA (reference sequence). Trimming cost V 4 bases and J 3 bases, with 13 bases left between them.

This clonotype occurred a few times. The chain couples TRBV7-2 to TRBJ2-3; D unresolved. Trimming took off 5 bases at V and 5 bases at J, with 11 bases between the two ends. This CDR3 is 13 amino acids long. Germline lookup yields CDR1 SGHTA and CDR2 FQGNSA. CDR3 in amino acids: CASSPTNRDTQYF. CDR3 DNA sequence: TGTGCCAGCAGCCCCACTAACCGAGATACGCAGTATTTT.

Remarks on this clonotype: A much larger clone differs by one base, so this may be a read error. The chain is built from TRBV29-1 and TRBJ1-2; the D is unclear. Germline V gene lookup returns CDR1 SQVTM and CDR2 ANQGSEA. This CDR3 is built from 8 residues. The CDR3 sequence: CSVTGYIF. CDR3 sequence (DNA): TGCAGCGTTACCGGCTACATCTTC.

DNA of the CDR3: TGTGCCAGCAGTTTAGCGCTGGGCCTAAATGAGCAGTTCTTC. Residues: CASSLALGLNEQFF. The chain carries TRBV12-3 or TRBV12-4 and TRBJ2-1, with D unresolved. This CDR3 is built from 14 residues. V was clipped by 0 bases and J by 7 bases, with 10 bases between them.

V and J are TRBV19 and TRBJ2-5, with D hard to call. V gave up 9 bases and J gave up 10 bases, with 21 bases separating them. This CDR3 has 13 residues. In germline, CDR1 is LNHDA, CDR2 SQIVND (reference sequence). DNA of the CDR3: TGTGCCAGCAGCCCTTCTGGTAGTGTGGGCCAGTACTTC. It encodes CASSPSGSVGQYF. Looking up the rest from reference TRBV19 and TRBJ2-5 gives the full variable domain: DGGITQSPKYLFRKEGQNVTLSCEQNLNHDAMYWYRQDPGQGLRLIYYSQIVNDFQKGDIAEGYSVSREKKESFPLTVTSAQKNPTAFYLCASSPSGSVGQYFGPGTRLLVL.

The V and J genes are TRBV3-1 and TRBJ2-5; TRBD1 matches 9 bases. The CDR3 is made up of 13 amino acids. V was clipped by 6 bases and J by 5 bases; unmatched bases: 4. Germline assignment: CDR1 LGHDT and CDR2 YNNKEL (reference sequence). CDR3 in DNA: TGTGCCAGCAGGGGACAGGGTAAGGAGACCCAGTACTTC. Residues: CASRGQGKETQYF.

This clonotype was counted between two and nine times. V and J are TRBV20-1 and TRBJ1-5, with 8 bases aligning to TRBD1. The CDR3 runs to 13 residues. Germline trimming cut 3 bases from V and 8 bases from J; bases unmatched to any gene: 6. CDR1 and CDR2 (germline): DFQATT, SNEGSKA (reference sequence). The CDR3 reads CSARMGQVEPQHF. The CDR3 region has the DNA TGCAGTGCTAGGATGGGACAGGTGGAGCCCCAGCATTTT.

V usage is TRBV24-1 and J usage is TRBJ2-2; 9 nucleotides align to TRBD1. The trim removed 3 bases at V and 7 bases at J, leaving 14 bases unmatched. The CDR3 is 18 amino acids. From germline, CDR1 is KGHDR and CDR2 SFDVKD. CDR3 coding DNA: TGTGCCACCAGTGATCCGGGTGTTGACAGGGGGTTTGGCGGGGAGCTGTTTTTT. This codes for CATSDPGVDRGFGGELFF.

This clonotype was recorded at least ten times. V gene TRBV20-1 combines with J gene TRBJ2-1; perhaps D is TRBD1 or TRBD2 (6 bases each). Germline lookup yields CDR1 DFQATT and CDR2 SNEGSKA (reference sequence). This CDR3 is built from 14 residues. With 3 bases removed from V and 0 bases from J, the gap between germline ends came to 9 bases. This CDR3 reads CSARRGASYNEQFF. For the CDR3, the DNA is TGCAGTGCTAGGAGGGGGGCCTCCTACAATGAGCAGTTCTTC.

This clonotype has more than one count but fewer than ten. The V gene is TRBV6-2 or TRBV6-3, the J gene TRBJ2-7; D not resolved. The germline V and J ends were trimmed by 7 bases and 3 bases, with 7 bases remaining between them. This CDR3 is 11 amino acids long. From germline, CDR1 is MNHEY and CDR2 SVGEGT. The CDR3 is CASTNYYEQYF. CDR3 nucleotide sequence: TGTGCCAGCACCAATTACTACGAGCAGTACTTC.

This clonotype was seen only a few times. The chain carries TRBV2 and TRBJ2-3; D may be TRBD1 (6 bases). Trimming shortened V by 8 bases and J by 5 bases, and 14 bases separated the two germline ends. Looked up from germline, CDR1 is SNHLY and CDR2 is FYNNEI. The CDR3 length is 13 residues. This chain's CDR3 is CASRQATVDTQYF. Here the CDR3 DNA reads TGTGCCAGCCGACAGGCGACCGTAGATACGCAGTATTTT.

This chain joins TRBV6-1 and TRBJ2-7; 7 bases are a match to TRBD1. The V segment lost 7 bases and the J segment 4 bases; nucleotides outside the gene matches: 7. Germline CDR1 MNHNS, CDR2 SASEGT. This CDR3 region has 13 residues. CDR3 sequence: CASIPGGQYEQYF. CDR3 in DNA: TGTGCCAGCATCCCAGGGGGTCAGTACGAGCAGTACTTC.

This clonotype was counted between two and nine times. The J gene is TRBJ2-6, the V gene TRBV20-1; D not certain. V lost 2 bases, J lost 1 base, and 3 bases lay in between. CDR3 length: 13 residues. Germline-derived CDR1 and CDR2 are DFQATT and SNEGSKA (reference sequence). CDR3 coding DNA: TGCAGTGCTAGACCGTCTGGGGCCAACGTCCTGACTTTC. Translation: CSARPSGANVLTF.

The DNA for the CDR3 is TGTGCCAGCAGCCCAGGCCCTTCCTACGAGCAGTACTTC. It yields the protein CASSPGPSYEQYF. This chain joins TRBV5-5 and TRBJ2-7; D ambiguous. The CDR3 is 13 amino acids. V was clipped by 4 bases and J by 1 base, with 9 bases between them. Germline values: CDR1 SGHKS, CDR2 YYEKEE (reference sequence).